Here is one T cell receptor (beta chain) with its context. This clonotype was recorded many times. Its antigen is currently not known. No clone much larger than this one lies a single base away; base qualities are absent. The study deep-sequenced TCR repertoires of sorted CD4+ and CD8+ blood T cells from severe aplastic anemia patients and healthy subjects. Ficoll-Paque density gradient centrifugation was used to isolate peripheral blood mononuclear cells. Before DNA extraction, CD4+ and CD8+ T cells were sorted with FACS or magnetic beads. Genomic DNA served as template for TCR beta VDJ combination and CDR3 sequence profiling. An Illumina HiSeq 2000 was used for TCR repertoire sequencing. Per the original workflow: Repertoire assessment relied on Simpson's diversity index, CDR3 size and DJ length profiles, and TRBV/TRBJ rearrangement plots. The most abundant DNA sequence in the deep sequencing data was defined as the immunodominant clone. CDR3 amino acid sequences were checked for sharing across subjects and were also compared against the VDJdb database and published repertoires. TCRdb reworked the public reads: Q25 trimming with fastp, MiXCR clone assembly, productive beta chains retained. Rows are combined by CDR3 protein, so each entry shows the most common genes and DNA. TCRdb assigned the V and J calls; the authors' analysis was not used. This sample lists about 80,000 distinct CDR3 sequences; about 45% were detected once. The biggest ten clones account for about 68% of the sample.

This record comes from a study of CD8+CD57+ T cells in acquired aplastic anemia (dated by TCRdb to the late 2010s). Background on the whole study: A mean of around 3 ug of DNA, ranging from roughly 0.2 to 27.4 ug, was extracted from sorted CD4+ and CD8+ cells. Mean read counts for healthy donor samples were approximately 10 million for CD4+ cells and 11 million to 14 million for CD8+ cells. Study-level results and caveats: CD8+ Simpson's diversity did not differ significantly between patients and healthy controls (P=0.060). Although roughly 29 CD8+ CDR3 sequences were shared by patients and controls, these sequences appeared highly expressed in patients and within the immunodominant clones of patients.

The material sequenced was sorted CD4+, CD8+, or CD8+CD57+ T cells (not recorded which) from PBMCs. The clonotype originates from a human donor in good health, serving as a control.

The CDR3 has the sequence CASFPLGSGNTIYF. The DNA sequence is given as TGTGCCAGCTTCCCCTTGGGGTCCGGAAACACCATATATTTT. The sequence joins TRBV7-6 to TRBJ1-3; no D gene call is confident. From the cysteine through the phenylalanine, the CDR3 covers 14 amino acids. Only CDR3 DNA is held: 42 bases, read in frame from base 1. The trim is 8 bases for V and 4 bases for J, with a gap of 15 bases between the germline ends. Per the germline V gene, SGHVS is the CDR1 and FNYEAQ is the CDR2.